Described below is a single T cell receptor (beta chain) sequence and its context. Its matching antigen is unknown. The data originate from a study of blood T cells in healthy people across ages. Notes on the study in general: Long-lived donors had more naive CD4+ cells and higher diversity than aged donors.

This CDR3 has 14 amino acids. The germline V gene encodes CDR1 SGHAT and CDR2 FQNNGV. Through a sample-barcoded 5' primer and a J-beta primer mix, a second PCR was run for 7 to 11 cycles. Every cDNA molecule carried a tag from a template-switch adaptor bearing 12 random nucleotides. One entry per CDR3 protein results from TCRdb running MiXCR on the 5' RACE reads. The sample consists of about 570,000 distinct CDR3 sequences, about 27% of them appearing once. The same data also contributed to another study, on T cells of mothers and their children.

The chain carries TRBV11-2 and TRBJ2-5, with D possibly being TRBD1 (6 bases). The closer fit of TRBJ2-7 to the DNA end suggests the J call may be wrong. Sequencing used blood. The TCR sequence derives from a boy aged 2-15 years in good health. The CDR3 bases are TGTGCCAGCAGTAGAGGAACAGGGATTCACGAGCAGTACTTC. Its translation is CASSRGTGIHEQYF.